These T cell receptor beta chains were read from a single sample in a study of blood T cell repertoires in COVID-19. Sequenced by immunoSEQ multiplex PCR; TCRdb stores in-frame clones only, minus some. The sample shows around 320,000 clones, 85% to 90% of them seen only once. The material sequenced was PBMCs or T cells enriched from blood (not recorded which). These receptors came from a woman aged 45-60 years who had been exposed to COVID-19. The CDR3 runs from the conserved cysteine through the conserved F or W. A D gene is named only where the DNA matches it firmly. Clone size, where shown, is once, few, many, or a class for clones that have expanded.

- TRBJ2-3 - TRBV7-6 TGTGCCAGCACTGATCAGGATACGCAGTATTTT CASTDQDTQYF
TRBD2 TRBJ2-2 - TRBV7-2 TGTGCCAGCAGCTTAGTACTAGCGGGGGGGACCGGGGAGCTGTTTTTT CASSLVLAGGTGELFF
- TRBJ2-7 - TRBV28 TGTGCCAGCAGTGGGGGGACAGACTACGAGCAGTACTTC CASSGGTDYEQYF
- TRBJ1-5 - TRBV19 TGTGCCAGTAGTACGGACATTAGCAATCAGCCCCAGCATTTT CASSTDISNQPQHF
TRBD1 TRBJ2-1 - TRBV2 TGTGCCAGCAGTGACGCAGGGGGCTATGAGCAGTTCTTC CASSDAGGYEQFF
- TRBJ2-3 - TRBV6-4 TGTGCCAGCAGTGACTCATTGGGGCCTGGCACAGATACGCAGTATTTT CASSDSLGPGTDTQYF
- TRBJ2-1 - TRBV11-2 TGTGCCAGCAGCGTGGAAAGGACGGGGGAGCAGTTCTTC CASSVERTGEQFF
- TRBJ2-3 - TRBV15 TGTGCCACCAGCAGGGACAGCCCTCGGGATACGCAGTATTTT CATSRDSPRDTQYF
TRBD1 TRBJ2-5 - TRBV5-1 TGCGCCAGCAGCCCTGGGACAGGCGGTCGGGGAGAGACCCAGTACTTC CASSPGTGGRGETQYF
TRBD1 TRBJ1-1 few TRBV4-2 TGTGCCAGCAGCCAAGGGGGGACAGGATTTGAAGCTTTCTTT CASSQGGTGFEAFF
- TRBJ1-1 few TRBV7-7 TGTGCTAGCAGCCTGACAGTGAACACTGAAGCTTTCTTT CASSLTVNTEAFF
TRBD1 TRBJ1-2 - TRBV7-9 TGTGCCAGCAGCTTATTCGGGGACAGGGACTATGGCTACACCTTC CASSLFGDRDYGYTF
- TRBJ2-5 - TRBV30 TGTGCCTGGAGCCCCGTGGGGGGAATGTGGGAGACCCAGTACTTC CAWSPVGGMWETQYF
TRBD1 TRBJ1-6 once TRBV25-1 TGTGCCAGCAGTGCTGTGAGGGGACAGGGGGTTTCACCCCTCCACTTT CASSAVRGQGVSPLHF
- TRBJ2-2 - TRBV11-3 TGTGCCAGCAGCTTCGTAGCGAGCGGGGAGCTGTTTTTT CASSFVASGELFF
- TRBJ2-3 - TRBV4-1 TGCGCCAGCAGCCAAGATTGGCAGGGTCTCACAGATACGCAGTATTTT CASSQDWQGLTDTQYF
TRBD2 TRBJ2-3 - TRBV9 TGTGCCAGCAGTTCTAGCGGGCGAGGCACAGATACGCAGTATTTT CASSSSGRGTDTQYF
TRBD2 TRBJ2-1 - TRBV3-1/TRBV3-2 TGTGCCAGCAGGGAGACAGGGACGACCGGCGGGGGGGCTTACAATGAGCAGTTCTTC CASRETGTTGGGAYNEQFF
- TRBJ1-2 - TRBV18 TGTGCCAGCTCACTATCCAGGGATTCCTATGGCTACACCTTC CASSLSRDSYGYTF
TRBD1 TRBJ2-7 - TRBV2 TGTGCCAGCGGAGACAGGGTTATAGCTTACGAGCAGTACTTC CASGDRVIAYEQYF
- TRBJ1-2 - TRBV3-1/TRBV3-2 TGTGCCAGCAGCCAAGAGCAGGGTTCGCTCACCTTC CASSQEQGSLTF
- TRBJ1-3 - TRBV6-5 TGTGCCAGCAGTTACTCAAGGGGTATAGGTGGAAACACCATATATTTT CASSYSRGIGGNTIYF
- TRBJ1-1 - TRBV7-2 TGTGCCAGCAGCTCTAGTATCGACACTGAAGCTTTCTTT CASSSSIDTEAFF
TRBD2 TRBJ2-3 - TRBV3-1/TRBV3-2 TGTGCCAGCAGCCAAGACGGCGGGGGGCAGGGAGATACGCAGTATTTT CASSQDGGGQGDTQYF
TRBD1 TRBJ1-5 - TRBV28 TGTGCCAGCAGTCAGGGGACAGACCTTAGCAATCAGCCCCAGCATTTT CASSQGTDLSNQPQHF
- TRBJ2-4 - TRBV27 TGTGCCAGCAGTAGAGGACAGTTGGGGGCCAAAAACATTCAGTACTTC CASSRGQLGAKNIQYF
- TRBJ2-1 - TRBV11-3 TGTGCCAGCAGCTTCCGCTACAATGAGCAGTTCTTC CASSFRYNEQFF
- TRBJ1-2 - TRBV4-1 TGCGCCAGCAGCCAAGATTCTTCAGGGACTAACTATGGCTACACCTTC CASSQDSSGTNYGYTF
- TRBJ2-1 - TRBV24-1 TGTGCCACCAGTGATCCGCCGGTCAATGAGCAGTTCTTC CATSDPPVNEQFF
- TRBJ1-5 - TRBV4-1 TGCGCCAGCAGCCAAGTTGGGGCAGGGGATCAGCCCCAGCATTTT CASSQVGAGDQPQHF
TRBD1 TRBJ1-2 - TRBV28 TGTGCCAGCAGTTTAGGAAACAGGGGAGTATGGAACTATGGCTACACCTTC CASSLGNRGVWNYGYTF
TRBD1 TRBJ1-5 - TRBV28 TGTGCCAGCAGACCCGGACAGGGTCGTCAGCCCCAGCATTTT CASRPGQGRQPQHF
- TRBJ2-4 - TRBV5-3 TGTGCCAGAAGCTTGTGGCGGGAAAACATTCAGTACTTC CARSLWRENIQYF
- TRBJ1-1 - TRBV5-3 TGTGCCAGTCCAGTCCCCCGATTT CASPVPRF
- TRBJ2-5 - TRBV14 TGTGCCAGCAGCCAAGCTACGGGGTGGCAAGAGACCCAGTACTTC CASSQATGWQETQYF
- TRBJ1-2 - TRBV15 TGTGCCACCAGCAGAACCCCACAGGACTATGGCTACACCTTC CATSRTPQDYGYTF
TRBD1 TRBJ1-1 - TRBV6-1 TGTGCCAGCAGTGAAACAGGGGGGAACACTGAAGCTTTCTTT CASSETGGNTEAFF
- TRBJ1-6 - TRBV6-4 TGTGCCAGCAGTGCCGGTAATTCACCCCTCCACTTT CASSAGNSPLHF
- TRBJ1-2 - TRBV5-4 TGTGCCAGCAGCTTGCTCGACAGCAACTATGGCTACACCTTC CASSLLDSNYGYTF
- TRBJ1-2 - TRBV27 TGTGCCAGCAGTCACCCCGCAGGGAATGGCTACACCTTC CASSHPAGNGYTF
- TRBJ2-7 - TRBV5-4 TGTGCCAGCAGCTCACCTACAGGAGCCTACGAGCAGTACTTC CASSSPTGAYEQYF
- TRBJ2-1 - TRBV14 TGTGCCAGCAGCCAGCTAGAGGTTAATGAGCAGTTCTTC CASSQLEVNEQFF
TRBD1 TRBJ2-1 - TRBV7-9 TGTGCCAGCAGCCACGGACAGGGGTGGAATGAGCAGTTCTTC CASSHGQGWNEQFF
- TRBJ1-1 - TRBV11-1 TGTGCCAGCAACTACAGGGACGACACTGAAGCTTTCTTT CASNYRDDTEAFF
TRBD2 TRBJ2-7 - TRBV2 TGTGCCAGCAATACACTAGCGGGGGGGGAGCAGTACTTC CASNTLAGGEQYF
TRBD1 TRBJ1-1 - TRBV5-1 TGCGCCAGCAGCTCCTGGACAGGGGGAGCCGTTAAAGAAGCTTTCTTT CASSSWTGGAVKEAFF